The clone carrying this T cell receptor (beta chain) was counted once. TCRdb keeps only in-frame clones here, not all; method: immunoSEQ multiplex PCR. This sample has 130,000 to 150,000 clones; approximately 91% occur once, and the top ten carry approximately 2.4%. The data originate from a study of blood T cell repertoires in COVID-19. Study-wide context: T cells, B-cell-depleted T cells, or PBMCs provided the cDNA or gDNA that served as material.

This CDR3 contains 16 residues. Germline V lookup: CDR1 MNHEY, CDR2 SVGAGI. Deletions cut 2 bases from V and 4 bases from J, with 18 bases between. The origin of this receptor is a human donor in a cohort sampled during active COVID-19. Material for sequencing was peripheral blood. The J gene is TRBJ2-7, the V gene TRBV6-5, with D hard to call. The chain's CDR3 is CASSYTLRPTPYEQYF. CDR3 DNA: TGTGCCAGCAGTTACACACTACGACCTACCCCTTACGAGCAGTACTTC.